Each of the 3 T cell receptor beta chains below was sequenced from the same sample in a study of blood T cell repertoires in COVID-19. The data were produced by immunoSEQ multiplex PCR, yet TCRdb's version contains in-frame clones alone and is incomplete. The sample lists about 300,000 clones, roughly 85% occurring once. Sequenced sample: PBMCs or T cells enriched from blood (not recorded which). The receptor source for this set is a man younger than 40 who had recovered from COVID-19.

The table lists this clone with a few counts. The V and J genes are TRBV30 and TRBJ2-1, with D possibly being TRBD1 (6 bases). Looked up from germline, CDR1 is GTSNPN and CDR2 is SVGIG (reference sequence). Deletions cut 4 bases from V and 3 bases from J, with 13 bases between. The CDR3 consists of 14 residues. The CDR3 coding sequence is TGTGCCTGGACCCAGGGGTCTCACTACAATGAGCAGTTCTTC. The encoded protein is CAWTQGSHYNEQFF.

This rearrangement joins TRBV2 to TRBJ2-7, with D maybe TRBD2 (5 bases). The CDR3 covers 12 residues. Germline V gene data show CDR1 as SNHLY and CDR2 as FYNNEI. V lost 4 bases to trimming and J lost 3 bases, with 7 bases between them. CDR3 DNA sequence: TGTGCCAGCAGTGTCCGGGACTACGAGCAGTACTTC. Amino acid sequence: CASSVRDYEQYF.

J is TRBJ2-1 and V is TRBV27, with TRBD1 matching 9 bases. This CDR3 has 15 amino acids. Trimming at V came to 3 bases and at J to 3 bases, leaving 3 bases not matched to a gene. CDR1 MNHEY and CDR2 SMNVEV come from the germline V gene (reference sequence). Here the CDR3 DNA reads TGTGCCAGCAGTTTCGGGACAGGGATCTACAATGAGCAGTTCTTC. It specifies CASSFGTGIYNEQFF.